Sequencing of this T cell receptor (beta chain) was carried out in a study of T cell repertoires in cytomegalovirus infection. TCRdb passed the reads through MiXCR, listing each CDR3 protein once. Seen here are under 200,000 distinct CDR3 sequences, roughly 27% observed once, and the top ten hold 31%. This clonotype was seen only a few times. Its antigen is still unknown. This CDR3 comprises 14 residues. Germline CDR1 DFQATT, CDR2 SNEGSKA (reference sequence). The J segment lost 4 bases and the V segment lost 5 bases, leaving 8 bases of the junction unmatched. Overall study results and limits: Ex vivo, HLA-C-restricted CMV-specific TCR beta clonotypes prevailed over the rest of the response.

The chain recombines TRBV20-1 with TRBJ1-1; 9 positions agree with TRBD1. Sequencing was carried out using PBMCs. The TCR was taken from a human donor in good health (CMV status not recorded). Some clones in this sample may be carry-over from other donors' samples. CDR3 sequence: CSAGDGTGSTEAFF. CDR3 nucleotides: TGCAGTGCTGGGGACGGGACAGGGAGCACTGAAGCTTTCTTT.